This passage covers 20 T cell receptor beta chains from one sample sequenced in a study of graft-versus-host responses after intestinal transplantation. Their antigens remain unidentified. Produced via immunoSEQ multiplex PCR; TCRdb's table is partial and in-frame only. In the table there are around 40,000 clones, roughly 94% of which are singletons. The sample consisted of unstimulated CD4+ T cells sorted from spleen or lymph node cells, taken before transplant. These receptor sequences come from a human donor who was the organ donor for an intestinal transplant.

This rearrangement joins TRBV5-1 to TRBJ2-1, with 8 bases fitting TRBD2. This CDR3 has 19 amino acids. Trimming took 0 bases from V and 0 from J; bases not matched to a gene: 11. The germline V gene encodes CDR1 SGHRS and CDR2 YFSETQ. CDR3 sequence: CASSLVGGGPASSYNEQFF. CDR3 coding DNA: TGCGCCAGCAGCTTGGTCGGCGGGGGGCCGGCAAGCTCCTACAATGAGCAGTTCTTC.

V is TRBV19 and J is TRBJ2-2, with 9 bases lining up with TRBD2. Germline trimming cut 7 bases from V and 1 base from J; bases unmatched to any gene: 1. Looked up from germline, CDR1 is LNHDA and CDR2 is SQIVND (reference sequence). The CDR3 totals 14 residues. The CDR3 protein is CASISGGNTGELFF. The CDR3 DNA sequence: TGTGCCAGTATTAGCGGGGGGAACACCGGGGAGCTGTTTTTT.

The chain is built from TRBV4-1 and TRBJ2-1, with D unresolved. This CDR3 has 14 amino acids. The V end lost 0 bases, the J end lost 6 bases, and 9 bases lay between the germline ends. Germline V gene lookup returns CDR1 MGHRA and CDR2 YSYEKL. The CDR3 region is CASSQDDGSNEQFF. The CDR3, as DNA: TGCGCCAGCAGCCAAGATGACGGCTCCAATGAGCAGTTCTTC.

V gene TRBV6-1 combines with J gene TRBJ2-3, with 10 positions matching TRBD2. CDR1 is MNHNS, CDR2 SASEGT, per germline. The CDR3 totals 15 residues. V dropped 5 bases and J dropped 2; count of bases not matched to a gene: 4. The DNA for the CDR3 is TGTGCCAGCAGTCGTAGCGGGGGGAACACAGATACGCAGTATTTT. Translating gives CASSRSGGNTDTQYF.

This chain connects TRBV19 to TRBJ2-1; 7 bases align to TRBD1. Germline V gene sequence: CDR1 LNHDA, CDR2 SQIVND (reference sequence). The CDR3 sequence is 13 residues long. Trimming cost V 9 bases and J 6 bases; bases outside gene matches: 8. CDR3 DNA sequence: TGTGCCAGCCCAAGGGGGCCCTTCAATGAGCAGTTCTTC. This translates into CASPRGPFNEQFF. Variable domain in full (rest from reference TRBV19 and TRBJ2-1): DGGITQSPKYLFRKEGQNVTLSCEQNLNHDAMYWYRQDPGQGLRLIYYSQIVNDFQKGDIAEGYSVSREKKESFPLTVTSAQKNPTAFYLCASPRGPFNEQFFGPGTRLTVL.

The V call is TRBV6-5, the J call TRBJ2-3, with D possibly called TRBD1 or TRBD2 (7 bases each). Trimming shortened V by 0 bases and J by 10 bases, and 14 bases separated the two germline ends. Germline V gene sequence: CDR1 MNHEY, CDR2 SVGAGI. This CDR3 region has 14 residues. The CDR3 sequence: CASSYSWEGAPQYF. The DNA for the CDR3 is TGTGCCAGCAGTTACTCCTGGGAGGGGGCCCCGCAGTATTTT.

This sequence joins TRBV5-6 and TRBJ1-6; possible D gene TRBD1, 6 bases. Deletions cut 0 bases from V and 0 bases from J, with 13 bases between. In germline, CDR1 is SGHDT, CDR2 YYEEEE. This CDR3 has 18 amino acids. The CDR3 spells CASSLGGLPSSYNSPLHF. DNA of the CDR3: TGTGCCAGCAGCTTGGGGGGGCTCCCGAGCTCCTATAATTCACCCCTCCACTTT. Full variable domain (missing parts from reference TRBV5-6 and TRBJ1-6): DAGVTQSPTHLIKTRGQQVTLRCSPKSGHDTVSWYQQALGQGPQFIFQYYEEEERQRGNFPDRFSGHQFPNYSSELNVNALLLGDSALYLCASSLGGLPSSYNSPLHFGNGTRLTVT.

The chain uses TRBV6-1 and TRBJ1-5; tentatively, D is TRBD1 (6 bases). The CDR3 has 14 amino acids. Germline V lookup: CDR1 MNHNS, CDR2 SASEGT. Between the trimmed V and J ends, which lost 4 bases and 6 bases, there was a span of 13 bases. This chain's CDR3 is CASSVGQGSQPQHF. DNA of the CDR3: TGTGCCAGCAGTGTTGGGCAGGGGAGTCAGCCCCAGCATTTT.

The chain joins TRBV6-5 to TRBJ2-7, with 9 bases that match TRBD2. The length of the CDR3 is 16 residues. Unmatched junction bases numbered 5, after V lost 0 bases and J lost 2 bases. Germline assignment: CDR1 MNHEY and CDR2 SVGAGI. The CDR3 spells CASSYSVAGGTYEQYF. Here the CDR3 DNA reads TGTGCCAGCAGTTACTCCGTCGCGGGGGGGACCTACGAGCAGTACTTC.

V gene TRBV5-6 combines with J gene TRBJ2-1; 9 bases line up with TRBD1. The germline CDR1 and CDR2 sequences are SGHDT and YYEEEE. This CDR3 has 14 amino acids. J gave up 5 bases and V 4 bases, and 4 bases lay outside the gene matches. This CDR3 reads CASSTWDRDNEQFF. Written as DNA, the CDR3 is TGTGCCAGCAGCACCTGGGACAGGGACAATGAGCAGTTCTTC.

V usage is TRBV7-2 and J usage is TRBJ1-1; the D is unclear. Germline V gene sequence: CDR1 SGHTA, CDR2 FQGNSA. This CDR3 comprises 14 residues. The V end was cut by 1 base, the J end by 3 bases, with 9 bases between. CDR3 residues: CASSLGARDTEAFF. The CDR3 region has the DNA TGTGCCAGCAGCTTAGGGGCGCGGGACACTGAAGCTTTCTTT.

V usage is TRBV6-1 and J usage is TRBJ1-2, with TRBD1 as a possible D gene (6 bases). CDR3 length: 12 amino acids. In germline, CDR1 is MNHNS, CDR2 SASEGT. V lost 6 bases and J lost 4, with 9 bases in between. The CDR3 protein is CASSQGFYGYTF. The CDR3 DNA sequence: TGTGCCAGCAGCCAGGGGTTCTATGGCTACACCTTC.

V is TRBV18 and J is TRBJ2-5; D unclear. The CDR3 is 11 amino acids. Germline lookup yields CDR1 KGHSH and CDR2 LQKENI. The germline V and J ends were trimmed by 5 bases and 2 bases, with 3 bases remaining between them. CDR3 region: CASSKQETQYF. As DNA, the CDR3 is TGTGCCAGCTCAAAACAAGAGACCCAGTACTTC.

This clone was counted between two and nine times. The chain combines TRBV19 with TRBJ2-7; D uncertain. The CDR3 is 13 residues long. In germline, CDR1 is LNHDA, CDR2 SQIVND (reference sequence). The V end was cut by 1 base, the J end by 0 bases, with 4 bases between. This chain's CDR3 is CASSIGNSYEQYF. The CDR3 DNA is TGTGCCAGTAGTATAGGCAACTCCTACGAGCAGTACTTC.

This chain connects TRBV29-1 to TRBJ1-1; D is ambiguous. Between the trimmed V and J ends, which lost 3 bases and 1 base, there was a span of 6 bases. The CDR3 length is 12 residues. Germline lookup yields CDR1 SQVTM and CDR2 ANQGSEA. The CDR3: CSVDLGNTEAFF. CDR3 DNA sequence: TGCAGCGTTGATTTGGGGAACACTGAAGCTTTCTTT.

The chain recombines TRBV5-1 with TRBJ1-2, with D tentatively TRBD1 (5 bases). CDR1 is SGHRS and CDR2 is YFSETQ in the germline V gene. The CDR3 consists of 13 residues. The V end was cut by 2 bases, the J end by 3 bases, with 8 bases between. For the CDR3, the DNA is TGCGCCAGCAGCTTTGGGGGGGACTATGGCTACACCTTC. Translating gives CASSFGGDYGYTF.

This chain joins TRBV7-2 and TRBJ2-7; TRBD1 aligns across 10 bases. This CDR3 comprises 16 residues. V dropped 3 bases and J dropped 2; count of bases not matched to a gene: 7. The germline CDR1 and CDR2 sequences are SGHTA and FQGNSA. The DNA of the CDR3 is TGTGCCAGCAGCTTGGGAGACAGGGGGCCGGCCTACGAGCAGTACTTC. It yields the protein CASSLGDRGPAYEQYF.

This chain joins TRBV4-3 and TRBJ2-3, with unresolved D. This CDR3 has 13 residues. V lost 1 base and J 7 bases, leaving 9 bases between the germline ends. Germline V gene sequence: CDR1 LGHNA, CDR2 YSLEER. This CDR3 reads CASSQGLGNTQYF. The CDR3, as DNA: TGCGCCAGCAGCCAAGGCCTAGGGAATACGCAGTATTTT.

This sequence joins TRBV27 and TRBJ1-2; 9 bases map to TRBD1. CDR1 and CDR2 (germline): MNHEY, SMNVEV (reference sequence). Germline trimming cut 0 bases from V and 8 bases from J; bases unmatched to any gene: 7. CDR3 size: 15 residues. The DNA of the CDR3 is TGTGCCAGCAGTTTATCGGGACAGGGTTTAGGGGGCTACACCTTC. This sequence encodes CASSLSGQGLGGYTF.

The V call is TRBV7-3, the J call TRBJ2-3, with 16 bases that match TRBD2. This CDR3 has 16 residues. V dropped 2 bases and J dropped 4; count of bases not matched to a gene: 0. From germline, CDR1 is SGHTA and CDR2 FQGTGA. Here the CDR3 DNA reads TGTGCCAGCAGCTTAGGGACTAGCGGGGGGGCAGATACGCAGTATTTT. It encodes CASSLGTSGGADTQYF.